This passage covers 26 T cell receptor beta chains from one sample sequenced in a study of early T cells in non-severe SARS-CoV-2 infection. TCRdb re-called the 5' RACE reads with MiXCR, one entry per CDR3 protein. Of 65,000 to 85,000 distinct CDR3 sequences listed, less than 20% are singletons. Sample: whole blood. The receptors were sampled from an adult who was a healthcare worker with PCR-confirmed SARS-CoV-2 infection or an uninfected control (not recorded which).

The chain uses TRBV3-1 and TRBJ1-1, with D unresolved. The germline CDR1 and CDR2 sequences are LGHDT and YNNKEL (reference sequence). This CDR3 contains 11 residues. V gave up 1 base and J gave up 6 bases, with 3 bases separating them. In DNA, the CDR3 is TGTGCCAGCAGCCAAGCCTCTGAAGCTTTCTTT. Protein: CASSQASEAFF.

This clonotype was seen repeatedly, ten times or more. V gene TRBV4-1 combines with J gene TRBJ2-1; TRBD2 matches 14 bases. Unmatched junction bases numbered 4, after V lost 2 bases and J lost 7 bases. CDR1 and CDR2 from the germline V gene are MGHRA and YSYEKL. The CDR3 contains 16 residues. DNA of the CDR3: TGCGCCAGCAGCCAACCGGGACTAGCGGGGGATAATGAGCAGTTCTTC. Its translation: CASSQPGLAGDNEQFF.

The V call is TRBV28, the J call TRBJ2-7; D possibly corresponds to TRBD1 (6 bases). Trimming shortened V by 7 bases and J by 5 bases, and 15 bases separated the two germline ends. The CDR3 contains 13 residues. Germline values: CDR1 MDHEN, CDR2 SYDVKM. The chain's CDR3 is CASILAGAHEQYF. Written as DNA, the CDR3 is TGTGCCAGCATCTTGGCAGGGGCCCACGAGCAGTACTTC.

This clonotype has more than one count but fewer than ten. The V and J genes are TRBV19 and TRBJ1-5; a weak D match, TRBD1 (6 bases). V dropped 3 bases and J dropped 0 bases, with 9 bases sitting between them. The germline V gene has CDR1 LNHDA and CDR2 SQIVND (reference sequence). The CDR3 is 15 residues long. The CDR3 nucleotides are TGTGCCAGTAGTATCTCCAGGGGTAGCAATCAGCCCCAGCATTTT. Translating gives CASSISRGSNQPQHF. Using reference TRBV19 and TRBJ1-5 for the parts outside the CDR3, the full variable domain is DGGITQSPKYLFRKEGQNVTLSCEQNLNHDAMYWYRQDPGQGLRLIYYSQIVNDFQKGDIAEGYSVSREKKESFPLTVTSAQKNPTAFYLCASSISRGSNQPQHFGDGTRLSIL.

In its sample, this clonotype was seen a few times. The chain couples TRBV14 to TRBJ2-1, with D perhaps TRBD1 (6 bases). The CDR3 loop spans 16 amino acids. From germline, CDR1 is SGHDN and CDR2 FVKESK. V lost 4 bases to trimming and J lost 5 bases, with 18 bases between them. This chain's CDR3 is CASSPGMGALNNEQFF. The DNA for the CDR3 is TGTGCCAGCAGCCCGGGCATGGGGGCCCTAAACAATGAGCAGTTCTTC. The whole variable domain, remainder taken from reference TRBV14 and TRBJ2-1, is EAGVTQFPSHSVIEKGQTVTLRCDPISGHDNLYWYRRVMGKEIKFLLHFVKESKQDESGMPNNRFLAERTGGTYSTLKVQPAELEDSGVYFCASSPGMGALNNEQFFGPGTRLTVL.

Many counts were recorded for this clonotype. J is TRBJ1-1 and V is TRBV4-2, with D perhaps TRBD1 (6 bases). Germline loops: CDR1 LGHNA, CDR2 YNFKEQ. The CDR3 is made up of 15 amino acids. V lost 0 bases to trimming and J lost 4 bases, with 12 bases between them. For the CDR3, the DNA is TGTGCCAGCAGCCAAGATATAGGGGGAGCCACTGAAGCTTTCTTT. Its protein product is CASSQDIGGATEAFF.

In its sample, this clonotype was seen a few times. The V and J genes are TRBV5-4 and TRBJ2-7; D gene uncertain. CDR1 is SGHNT, CDR2 YYREEE, per germline (reference sequence). CDR3 length equals 16 residues. V dropped 0 bases and J dropped 4 bases, with 17 bases sitting between them. The CDR3 DNA is TGTGCCAGCAGCTTGGGGGGATTCTATGGAAGTTACGAGCAGTACTTC. Translated, it gives CASSLGGFYGSYEQYF.

This chain uses TRBV27 with TRBJ2-1; 8 bases fit TRBD2. CDR3 length: 15 residues. The ends lost 2 bases at V and 6 bases at J; junction bases unmatched: 6. In germline, CDR1 is MNHEY, CDR2 SMNVEV (reference sequence). CDR3 amino acids: CASSLRAGGFNEQFF. CDR3 sequence (DNA): TGTGCCAGCAGTTTACGGGCGGGAGGTTTCAATGAGCAGTTCTTC.

This clonotype came up a few times. The chain links TRBV6-5 to TRBJ1-1; TRBD1 aligns across 12 bases. The J segment lost 1 base and the V segment lost 6 bases, leaving 9 bases of the junction unmatched. The CDR3 is 17 residues long. Germline CDR1 reads MNHEY; CDR2 reads SVGAGI. Here the CDR3 DNA reads TGTGCCAGCAGCTACCTACCGGGACAGGGGGCGAACACTGAAGCTTTCTTT. Its translation is CASSYLPGQGANTEAFF.

This clonotype came up many times. This chain connects TRBV7-9 to TRBJ2-3, with D tentatively TRBD1 or TRBD2 (5 bases each). Trimming removed 5 bases at V and 5 bases at J, with 20 bases between. The germline CDR1 and CDR2 sequences are SEHNR and FQNEAQ (reference sequence). The length of the CDR3 is 16 residues. The CDR3 loop is CASSLSWWGSGDTQYF. In DNA, the CDR3 is TGTGCCAGCAGCCTTAGCTGGTGGGGGTCGGGAGATACGCAGTATTTT.

The chain uses TRBV6-6 and TRBJ2-7; D perhaps matches TRBD1 (6 bases). Per germline, CDR1 MNHNY and CDR2 SVGAGI (reference sequence). This CDR3 region has 15 residues. The V gene lost 9 bases and the J gene lost 0 bases, with 18 bases spanning the gap. The CDR3 spells CASYSPGESSYEQYF. CDR3 bases: TGTGCCAGTTACTCACCAGGGGAGAGCTCCTACGAGCAGTACTTC.

In the case of this clonotype: The junction shows a germline mismatch at one end, possibly a read error. Here the CDR3 reads CATRRGAEYGQYF. The CDR3 DNA follows: TGTGCCACCCGTCGGGGTGCGGAATACGGGCAGTACTTC. The chain couples TRBV27 to TRBJ2-7, with D perhaps TRBD2 (5 bases). CDR3 length: 13 amino acids. Per germline, CDR1 MNHEY and CDR2 SMNVEV (reference sequence).

This clonotype was observed once. The chain combines TRBV9 with TRBJ2-3; D unclear. Germline V gives CDR1 SGDLS, CDR2 YYNGEE. V was cut by 0 bases and J by 1 base, with 15 bases left in between. The CDR3 sequence is 17 residues long. The CDR3 DNA sequence: TGTGCCAGCAGCGTAGGGTCCCCACGGGCGGGCACAGATACGCAGTATTTT. Translating it yields CASSVGSPRAGTDTQYF.

This clonotype was seen a few times. The chain uses TRBV6-5 and TRBJ1-6; weak D call: TRBD1 (5 bases). Looked up from germline, CDR1 is MNHEY and CDR2 is SVGAGI. This CDR3 is 15 amino acids long. Trimming took off 5 bases at V and 7 bases at J, with 15 bases between the two ends. CDR3 nucleotides: TGTGCCAGCAGTCGGACGGGGGTTATGAATTCACCCCTCCACTTT. Translating gives CASSRTGVMNSPLHF.

The rearrangement joins TRBV20-1 to TRBJ1-4; 7 bases align to TRBD1. The germline gives CDR1 DFQATT, CDR2 SNEGSKA (reference sequence). V lost 5 bases to trimming and J lost 2 bases; unmatched junction nucleotides: 8. The length of the CDR3 is 15 residues. The CDR3 sequence is CSAPKGARTNEKLFF. CDR3 nucleotides: TGCAGTGCTCCGAAGGGGGCCAGGACTAATGAAAAACTGTTTTTT.

The chain employs TRBV12-2 and TRBJ2-3; the table's D gene call, TRBD2, was not cross checked with the DNA. TRBV12-2 is flagged as a pseudogene. The CDR3 has 15 amino acids. CDR3 sequence reads: CASRSSSGRRNTQYF. The CDR3 DNA reads as TGTGCAAGTCGCTCGTCTAGCGGGAGGAGAAATACGCAGTATTTT.

A single count supports this clonotype. The V gene is TRBV9, the J gene TRBJ2-3; tentative D call: TRBD2 (6 bases). The germline V gene has CDR1 SGDLS and CDR2 YYNGEE. The CDR3 has 15 amino acids. V shed 1 base and J shed 5 bases, with 14 bases lying between them. CDR3 residues: CASSVLFTGEDTQYF. The CDR3 coding sequence is TGTGCCAGCAGCGTACTCTTTACGGGGGAAGATACGCAGTATTTT. The entire variable domain, with the rest obtained from reference TRBV9 and TRBJ2-3, is as follows: DSGVTQTPKHLITATGQRVTLRCSPRSGDLSVYWYQQSLDQGLQFLIQYYNGEERAKGNILERFSAQQFPDLHSELNLSSLELGDSALYFCASSVLFTGEDTQYFGPGTRLTVL.

The chain combines TRBV6-2 or TRBV6-3 with TRBJ2-7; 7 bases match TRBD1. V was clipped by 6 bases and J by 3 bases; unmatched bases: 5. This CDR3 comprises 13 residues. The germline V gene encodes CDR1 MNHEY and CDR2 SVGEGT. This chain's CDR3 is CASRGTDFYEQYF. CDR3 nucleotide sequence: TGTGCCAGCAGAGGGACAGACTTCTACGAGCAGTACTTC.

The chain recombines TRBV5-1 with TRBJ2-1, with 8 bases identical to TRBD2. Trimming cost V 0 bases and J 7 bases; bases outside gene matches: 9. CDR3 length equals 16 residues. Looked up from germline, CDR1 is SGHRS and CDR2 is YFSETQ. The CDR3 loop is CASSLVPGRASNEQFF. CDR3 in DNA: TGCGCCAGCAGCTTGGTACCCGGGAGGGCCAGTAATGAGCAGTTCTTC.

This chain joins TRBV20-1 and TRBJ2-3; TRBD2 matches 7 bases. Unmatched junction bases numbered 3, after V lost 3 bases and J lost 3 bases. Germline lookup yields CDR1 DFQATT and CDR2 SNEGSKA (reference sequence). CDR3 length: 13 amino acids. CDR3 loop: CSASGGLTDTQYF. The CDR3 DNA is TGCAGTGCTAGCGGGGGGTTAACAGATACGCAGTATTTT.

The chain links TRBV25-1 to TRBJ2-1, with TRBD1 matching 9 bases. V gave up 2 bases and J gave up 11 bases; unmatched junction bases: 7. The CDR3 contains 14 residues. CDR1 is MGHDK and CDR2 is SYGVNS in the germline V gene. CDR3 sequence (DNA): TGTGCCAGCAGTGAAGAACAGGGGGCCTCTAAGCAGTTCTTC. Protein product: CASSEEQGASKQFF.

J is TRBJ2-7 and V is TRBV18; D uncertain. The germline V gene has CDR1 KGHSH and CDR2 LQKENI. V lost 5 bases to trimming and J lost 1 base, with 3 bases between them. The CDR3 is made up of 11 amino acids. CDR3 nucleotide sequence: TGTGCCAGCTCAGCTTCCTACGAGCAGTACTTC. Protein: CASSASYEQYF.

The chain recombines TRBV10-3 with TRBJ1-1; no reliable D call. V gave up 6 bases and J gave up 1 base, with 9 bases separating them. Germline-derived CDR1 and CDR2 are ENHRY and SYGVKD. The CDR3 extends over 13 amino acids. The CDR3 DNA reads as TGTGCCATCAGGGGAGCCCAGAACACTGAAGCTTTCTTT. Its translation: CAIRGAQNTEAFF.

V gene TRBV3-1 combines with J gene TRBJ2-7; TRBD2 matches at 13 bases. This CDR3 is 18 amino acids long. V shed 4 bases and J 3 bases; nucleotides not matched to a gene: 12. In germline, CDR1 is LGHDT, CDR2 YNNKEL (reference sequence). This CDR3 is CASSPGLAGPGDYYEQYF. CDR3 nucleotide sequence: TGTGCCAGCAGCCCGGGACTAGCGGGGCCTGGGGACTACTACGAGCAGTACTTC.

This clonotype has a handful of counts. V gene TRBV5-1 combines with J gene TRBJ2-3; weak D call: TRBD2 (6 bases). Per germline, CDR1 SGHRS and CDR2 YFSETQ. Between the trimmed V and J ends, which lost 3 bases and 3 bases, there was a span of 14 bases. The CDR3 extends over 15 amino acids. The DNA of the CDR3 is TGCGCCAGCAGCTCCGGGAGACTAAGAACAGATACGCAGTATTTT. It encodes CASSSGRLRTDTQYF.

This sequence joins TRBV12-3 or TRBV12-4 and TRBJ2-3; D perhaps matches TRBD2 (6 bases). The CDR3 spans 13 residues. Trimming left V 7 bases short and J 3 bases short, with 11 bases between. The CDR3 bases are TGTGCCAGCATCCGGGACTCAACAGATACGCAGTATTTT. Protein: CASIRDSTDTQYF.